This entry features one TCR beta chain sequence. What this receptor recognizes is not known. No base quality values were provided; no much bigger clone lies one nucleotide off. These data belong to a study of control samples from healthy donors and cancer patients (dated by TCRdb to the early 2020s). Library preparation used the immunoSEQ multiplex PCR assay. This is the immuneACCESS table as TCRdb keeps it, with only in-frame sequences that have V and J called. A part of the clones is gone; compared with another copy, unresolved V genes explain less than half, and the rest is unexplained. The sample yields roughly 150,000 clones; around nine tenths were counted once. About 1.8% of the sample rests with the top ten. Relative to germline, V is 12 bases shorter and J is 8 bases shorter, with 19 bases between their ends. The germline V gene encodes CDR1 KGHDR and CDR2 SFDVKD. The CDR3 numbers 13 residues from cysteine through phenylalanine. The only DNA kept is the CDR3, 39 bases in frame from the first base.

Here the chain combines TRBV24-1 and TRBJ2-4; the D region may be TRBD1 or TRBD2, each matching 7 bases equally. This receptor was taken from a man between 18 and 35 years old in good health. The sequencing input was blood. The sequence in DNA is TGTGCCCCCTGGGGGGACAGCGGGGACATTCAGTACTTC. This gives the protein CAPWGDSGDIQYF.